A selection of T cell receptor beta chains follows, all from one sample in a study of OX40 agonist ivuxolimab in advanced cancers. The method was immunoSEQ multiplex PCR; TCRdb's version includes in-frame clones alone and lacks a portion of them. This sample has some 63,000 clones, with 84% found just once. The specimen comprised CD4+ or CD8+ T cells sorted from blood, sampled in a trial of the OX40 agonist ivuxolimab. The receptors here all came from an adult with an advanced solid tumor such as melanoma, head and neck, liver or kidney cancer. The CDR3 runs from the conserved cysteine through the conserved F or W. A D gene is named only where the DNA matches it firmly. Clone sizes are given selectively: once, few, many, or a class where the clone is expanded.

. | . | TRBJ2-2 | TRBV18 | TGTGCCAGCTCCCAGCCGGGACAGAACACCGGGGAGCTGTTTTTT | CASSQPGQNTGELFF
. | . | TRBJ2-7 | TRBV18 | TGTGCCAGCTCAAGGGCGGACAGAGCCGAGCAGTACTTC | CASSRADRAEQYF
. | . | TRBJ2-3 | TRBV2 | TGTGCCAGCAGTAGGCGGGCATCGACAGATACGCAGTATTTT | CASSRRASTDTQYF
. | . | TRBJ1-1 | TRBV9 | TGTGCCAGCAGCGTAGTGGGGTGGAACACTGAAGCTTTCTTT | CASSVVGWNTEAFF
TRBD1 | . | TRBJ2-6 | TRBV5-1 | TGCGCCAGCAGCCTAAAGGGCACAGGGGTCAAGTCTGGGGCCAACGTCCTGACTTTC | CASSLKGTGVKSGANVLTF
. | . | TRBJ1-2 | TRBV5-1 | TGCGCCAGCAGCTTGGGTACGACAGCAGCTAACTATGGCTACACCTTC | CASSLGTTAANYGYTF
TRBD2 | . | TRBJ2-3 | TRBV27 | TGTGCCAGCAGGAGCGGGACCCGACCCCCCACAGATACGCAGTATTTT | CASRSGTRPPTDTQYF
. | . | TRBJ1-1 | TRBV5-4 | TGTGCCAGCAGCTTGGCCGGGCAGAACACTGAAGCTTTCTTT | CASSLAGQNTEAFF
TRBD1 | . | TRBJ1-4 | TRBV5-6 | TGTGCCAGCAGCGTGGGATTGACAGGGTTGGGTGAAAAACTGTTTTTT | CASSVGLTGLGEKLFF
. | . | TRBJ1-2 | TRBV7-9 | TGTGCCAGCAGCTTAGTGGGGAAGTATGGCTACACCTTC | CASSLVGKYGYTF
. | . | TRBJ2-1 | TRBV19 | TGTGCCAGTAGTGCAGTCCTCAATGAGCAGTTCTTC | CASSAVLNEQFF
. | . | TRBJ1-6 | TRBV6-1 | TGTGCCAGCAGTGACTTTCACGGGGGATCCTATAATTCACCCCTCCACTTT | CASSDFHGGSYNSPLHF
. | . | TRBJ2-2 | TRBV7-9 | TGTGCCAGCAGCTTGGGTGAAATACAGGGAAAGGGGACCGGGGAGCTGTTTTTT | CASSLGEIQGKGTGELFF
. | few | TRBJ1-3 | TRBV6-5 | TGTGCCAGCAGTTACCGTCTGGGGGGTGGAAACACCATATATTTT | CASSYRLGGGNTIYF
. | . | TRBJ1-6 | TRBV6-5 | TGTGCCAGCAGCTGGCTGGGGGTTGGAGATTCACCCCTCCACTTT | CASSWLGVGDSPLHF
. | few | TRBJ2-5 | TRBV4-3 | TGCGCCAGCAGCCCAAGCGCCGGCATCGGGACCCAGTACTTC | CASSPSAGIGTQYF
TRBD1 | . | TRBJ2-3 | TRBV6-5 | TGTGCCAGCAGTCGGGACAGGGATACAGATACGCAGTATTTT | CASSRDRDTDTQYF
TRBD1 | . | TRBJ2-7 | TRBV12-5 | TGTGCTAGTGGTTTGCCGGGACAGGGACGCTACGAGCAGTACTTC | CASGLPGQGRYEQYF
TRBD1 | . | TRBJ2-3 | TRBV5-4 | TGTGCCAGCGGGGGAGAGGGGGCAACAGATACGCAGTATTTT | CASGGEGATDTQYF
. | . | TRBJ2-3 | TRBV9 | TGTGCCAGCAGCGTAGGAGTGGATACGCAGTATTTT | CASSVGVDTQYF
. | . | TRBJ2-3 | TRBV5-1 | TGCGCCAGCAGCTCTATGAATAGCGCAGATACGCAGTATTTT | CASSSMNSADTQYF
. | . | TRBJ2-5 | TRBV2 | TGTGCCAGCAGCGCAGGGTGGGGAGAGACCCAGTACTTC | CASSAGWGETQYF
. | once | TRBJ1-4 | TRBV19 | TGTGCCAGTAGTATCTCTATTACGGGACCACCGTTTTTT | CASSISITGPPFF
. | . | TRBJ1-2 | TRBV6-6 | TGTGCCAGCCACAACAGGGCGAGGAGCTATGGCTACACCTTC | CASHNRARSYGYTF
. | . | TRBJ1-1 | TRBV4-3 | TGCGCCAGCAGCCAGCTCGACAGGATCGCTGAAGCTTTCTTT | CASSQLDRIAEAFF
. | . | TRBJ2-2 | TRBV13 | TGTGCCAGCAGCTCGGGACGGGGAGACACCGGGGAGCTGTTTTTT | CASSSGRGDTGELFF
. | few | TRBJ1-6 | TRBV11-3 | TGTGCCAGCAGCTTAGATAGCGGAAATAATTCACCCCTCCACTTT | CASSLDSGNNSPLHF
. | . | TRBJ1-2 | TRBV9 | TGTGCCAGCAGCGCACAGGCGAACTATGACTACACCTTC | CASSAQANYDYTF
TRBD1 | . | TRBJ2-7 | TRBV18 | TGTGCCAGCTCCCGAGGACAGGGCTACGAGCAGTACTTC | CASSRGQGYEQYF
. | . | TRBJ2-7 | TRBV2 | TGTGCCAGCAGTGAAGCGGACATTATGAGCTCCTACGAGCAGTACTTC | CASSEADIMSSYEQYF
TRBD1 | . | TRBJ2-3 | TRBV6-4 | TGTGCCAGAGACAGGGGTACTAGCACAGATACGCAGTATTTT | CARDRGTSTDTQYF
TRBD2 | . | TRBJ2-1 | TRBV29-1 | TGCAGCGGCCGACTAGCGTCCTACAATGAGCAGTTCTTC | CSGRLASYNEQFF
. | . | TRBJ2-5 | TRBV5-1 | TGCGCCAGCAGCGGGGAATGGGGCCCCGGGGAGACCCAGTACTTC | CASSGEWGPGETQYF
TRBD2 | . | TRBJ2-1 | TRBV7-9 | TGTGCCAGCAGCCGGACTAGCGGCTACAATGAGCAGTTCTTC | CASSRTSGYNEQFF
. | . | TRBJ1-4 | TRBV5-5 | TGTGCCAGCAGTCCCGGTGGGGACATTAATGAAAAACTGTTTTTT | CASSPGGDINEKLFF
. | . | TRBJ2-2 | TRBV7-9 | TGTGCCAGCAGCTGGGGGTCCTGGTCGAACACCGGGGAGCTGTTTTTT | CASSWGSWSNTGELFF
. | . | TRBJ2-5 | TRBV7-6 | TGTGCCAGCAGCTTAGTGAACGGCAAAGAGACCCAGTACTTC | CASSLVNGKETQYF
. | . | TRBJ1-2 | TRBV6-5 | TGTGCCAGCAGTTATGAAGGGGTGGCGTCAAGCTACACCTTC | CASSYEGVASSYTF
TRBD1 | . | TRBJ1-2 | TRBV5-1 | TGCGCCAGCAGCGCCACAGGGGATGGCTACACCTTC | CASSATGDGYTF
TRBD2 | once | TRBJ2-1 | TRBV10-3 | TGTGCCATCGGGAACCGGGAGGACAATGAGCAGTTCTTC | CAIGNREDNEQFF
. | . | TRBJ2-1 | TRBV19 | TGTGCCAGTAGAGGGGTGGGTAGCCCGTCGTCCATGAATGAGCAGTTCTTC | CASRGVGSPSSMNEQFF
. | . | TRBJ2-3 | TRBV15 | TGTGCCACCAGCAGAGGGAGGGCGGAGCGCACAGATACGCAGTATTTT | CATSRGRAERTDTQYF
TRBD1 | . | TRBJ2-7 | TRBV7-8 | TGTGCCAGCAGCTTAGGAGGGACAGGGCGATACGAGCAGTACTTC | CASSLGGTGRYEQYF
. | . | TRBJ2-2 | TRBV2 | TGTGCCAGCACCTATGGGACTGGGGAGCTGTTTTTT | CASTYGTGELFF
TRBD1 | . | TRBJ1-6 | TRBV9 | TGTGCCAGCAGCGTCGGACAGGGGGGTTCACCCCTCCACTTT | CASSVGQGGSPLHF
. | . | TRBJ1-4 | TRBV9 | TGTGCCAGCAGCGTAGGAAGGGGGGGGCCCGCGACTAATGAAAAACTGTTTTTT | CASSVGRGGPATNEKLFF
. | . | TRBJ2-7 | TRBV19 | TGTGCCAGTAGTGGACAGGGAGGGTACGAGCAGTACTTC | CASSGQGGYEQYF
. | . | TRBJ1-1 | TRBV7-2 | TGTGCCAGCAGCAGTCAAGGGGGGTTGAACACTGAAGCTTTCTTT | CASSSQGGLNTEAFF
. | . | TRBJ1-2 | TRBV6-1 | TGTGCCAGCAAAGCGGGGCCGGATTTCTATGGCTACACCTTC | CASKAGPDFYGYTF
. | . | TRBJ1-1 | TRBV4-3 | TGCGCCAGCAGGGAGGGAGAGTTAAGATACACTGAAGCTTTCTTT | CASREGELRYTEAFF
. | . | TRBJ1-3 | TRBV9 | TGTGCCAGCAGCGTCGGTGGAAACACCATATATTTT | CASSVGGNTIYF
. | . | TRBJ2-7 | TRBV7-6 | TGTGCCAGCAGCTTAGCGCCCGGGAGAGGCTACGAGCAGTACTTC | CASSLAPGRGYEQYF
. | . | TRBJ1-2 | TRBV7-5 | TGTGTCAGAAGCTGCCTTATCTTGTCCCGTGTATATGGCTACACCTTC | CVRSCLILSRVYGYTF
TRBD1 | few | TRBJ2-4 | TRBV7-9 | TGTGCCAGCAGCTTAGCGCCGGCAGGGGGCGTCCAAAACATTCAGTACTTC | CASSLAPAGGVQNIQYF
. | . | TRBJ1-1 | TRBV30 | TGTGCCTGGAGATCCTATAGGTTGGGGAGCACTGAAGCTTTCTTT | CAWRSYRLGSTEAFF
. | . | TRBJ2-2 | TRBV19 | TGTGCCAGTAGTATCACTCCGACCCCGGCCGGGGAGCTGTTTTTT | CASSITPTPAGELFF
. | . | TRBJ2-5 | TRBV7-9 | TGTGCCAGCAGCCCAGATCGTGGGACCCAGTACTTC | CASSPDRGTQYF